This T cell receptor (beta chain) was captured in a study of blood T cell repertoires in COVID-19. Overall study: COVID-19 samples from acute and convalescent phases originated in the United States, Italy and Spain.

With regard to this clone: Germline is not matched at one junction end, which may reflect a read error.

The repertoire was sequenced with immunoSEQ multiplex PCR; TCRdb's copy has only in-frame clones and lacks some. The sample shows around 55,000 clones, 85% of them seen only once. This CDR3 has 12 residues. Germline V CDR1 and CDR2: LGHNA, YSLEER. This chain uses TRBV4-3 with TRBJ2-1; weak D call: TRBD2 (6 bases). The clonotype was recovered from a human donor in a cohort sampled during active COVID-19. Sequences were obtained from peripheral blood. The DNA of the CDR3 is TGCGCCAGCAGCCAAGTGGGCGGGGCCCTGATCTTC. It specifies CASSQVGGALIF.